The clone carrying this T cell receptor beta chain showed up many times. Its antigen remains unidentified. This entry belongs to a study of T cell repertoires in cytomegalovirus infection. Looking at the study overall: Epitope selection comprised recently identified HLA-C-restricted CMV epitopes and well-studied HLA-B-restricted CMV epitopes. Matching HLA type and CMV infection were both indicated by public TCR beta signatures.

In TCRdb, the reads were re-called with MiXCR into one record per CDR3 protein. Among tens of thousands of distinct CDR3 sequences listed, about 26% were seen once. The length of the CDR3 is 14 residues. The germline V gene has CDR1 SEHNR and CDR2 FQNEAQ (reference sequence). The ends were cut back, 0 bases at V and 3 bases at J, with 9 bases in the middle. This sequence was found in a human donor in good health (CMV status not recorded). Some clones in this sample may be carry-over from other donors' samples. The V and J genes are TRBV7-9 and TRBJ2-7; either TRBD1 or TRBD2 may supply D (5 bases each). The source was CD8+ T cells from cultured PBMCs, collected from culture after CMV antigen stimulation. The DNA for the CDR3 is TGTGCCAGCAGCTTAGCTTTTGGGGGCTACGAGCAGTACTTC. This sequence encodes CASSLAFGGYEQYF.